The 3 T cell receptor beta chains below were found in one sample sequenced in a study of CD8 T cells in Susac syndrome. After extraction with the RNeasy kit, roughly 0.45 to 1 ug of the RNA was reverse transcribed using random hexamers. From the immunoSEQ multiplex PCR reads, TCRdb called clonotypes with MiXCR, one entry per CDR3 protein. This sample has about 210,000 distinct CDR3 sequences, with approximately 94% found just once. Sequenced sample: CD4+ T cells from PBMCs. Source of these receptors: a human donor with Susac syndrome.

The V gene is TRBV6-5, the J gene TRBJ1-6; 7 bases are shared with TRBD1. Germline lookup yields CDR1 MNHEY and CDR2 SVGAGI. V trimming: 5 bases; J trimming: 10 bases; junction bases outside the gene matches: 11. There are 15 residues in the CDR3. CDR3 protein: CASSRLTGPNSPLHF. The CDR3 DNA is TGTGCCAGCAGTAGGCTGACAGGGCCCAACTCACCCCTCCACTTT.

This chain links TRBV11-3 with TRBJ1-1; 8 bases map to TRBD1. The CDR3 has 15 residues. Trimming removed 1 base from V and 2 bases from J; junction bases left unmatched: 3. The germline V gene encodes CDR1 SGHNT and CDR2 YENEEA. In DNA form, the CDR3 reads TGTGCCAGCAGCTTAGGACAGGGGTTCAACACTGAAGCTTTCTTT. Residues: CASSLGQGFNTEAFF.

The gene calls are TRBV29-1 and TRBJ1-3, with 8 bases lining up with TRBD1. The CDR3 runs to 15 residues. V trimming: 7 bases; J trimming: 3 bases; junction bases outside the gene matches: 11. The germline V gene encodes CDR1 SQVTM and CDR2 ANQGSEA. The CDR3 protein is CSATLTGAGGNTIYF. The CDR3 bases are TGCAGCGCCACATTGACAGGGGCAGGTGGAAACACCATATATTTT.